This T cell receptor (beta chain) was profiled in a study of blood T cell repertoires in COVID-19. The overall study: The origin of the acute and convalescent COVID-19 samples was the United States, Italy and Spain.

Germline CDR1 is LNHDA and CDR2 is SQIVND (reference sequence). Trimming took off 0 bases at V and 6 bases at J, with 12 bases between the two ends. CDR3 length: 16 amino acids. Repertoires were generated with immunoSEQ multiplex PCR, while TCRdb's copy carries only in-frame clones and drops some. The sample contains just over 650,000 clones, approximately 90% of which appear only once. The V and J genes are TRBV19 and TRBJ1-6, with no clear D. The TCR originated in a woman aged 18-29 years with acute or convalescent COVID-19. Sequencing used peripheral blood. Here the CDR3 reads CASSIDIQASNSPLHF. The CDR3, as DNA: TGTGCCAGTAGTATAGATATCCAGGCGTCTAATTCACCCCTCCACTTT.